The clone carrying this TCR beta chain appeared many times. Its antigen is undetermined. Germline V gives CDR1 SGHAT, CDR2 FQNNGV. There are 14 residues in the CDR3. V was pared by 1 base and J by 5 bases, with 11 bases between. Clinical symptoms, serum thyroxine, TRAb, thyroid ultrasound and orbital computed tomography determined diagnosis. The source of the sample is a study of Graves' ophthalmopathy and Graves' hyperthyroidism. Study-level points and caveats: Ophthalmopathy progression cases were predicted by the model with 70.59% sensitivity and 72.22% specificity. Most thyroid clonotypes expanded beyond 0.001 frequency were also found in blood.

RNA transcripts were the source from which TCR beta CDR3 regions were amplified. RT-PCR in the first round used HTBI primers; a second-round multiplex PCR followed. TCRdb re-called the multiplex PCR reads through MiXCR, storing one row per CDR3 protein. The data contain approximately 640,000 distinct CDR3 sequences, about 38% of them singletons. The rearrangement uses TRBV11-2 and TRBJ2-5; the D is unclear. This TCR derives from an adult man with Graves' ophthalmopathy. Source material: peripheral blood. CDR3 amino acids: CASSLVGAGETQYF. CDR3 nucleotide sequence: TGTGCCAGCAGCTTAGTCGGCGCCGGCGAGACCCAGTACTTC.